Below are 28 T cell receptor beta chains sequenced from a single sample in a study of tumor-infiltrating lymphocytes in primary liver carcinoma. Total RNA (approximately 500 ng) served as template for TCR beta cDNA synthesis primed by a constant-region primer. Three nested multiplex PCR rounds of slightly modified ARM-PCR generated TCR beta libraries. TRBV1-TRBV30 forward primers and a C-beta reverse primer were used in the first two PCR rounds, which each ran for about 9 cycles. A single record per CDR3 protein comes from TCRdb applying MiXCR to the multiplex PCR reads. This sample has about 59,000 distinct CDR3 sequences, with about three quarters found just once. Unsorted bulk tissue, about 19-32 mg of it, served as the source for co-extraction of RNA and DNA. Source material: liver tumor tissue from sampling region 2. Subset noted: tumor region T2, inferior pole. The receptors come from a man in his forties or fifties with primary liver carcinoma and hepatitis B virus infection.

This clonotype was seen a few times. Relative to the germline gene, one junction end is altered; a read error may explain this. V is TRBV5-5 and J is TRBJ2-1; TRBD1 is a possible D gene (6 bases). This CDR3 spans 15 amino acids. CDR1 is SGHKS, CDR2 YYEKEE, per germline (reference sequence). The CDR3 DNA reads TGTGCCAGCAGCCCTGTACAGGGTTCCTACAATGAACAATTTTTC. It codes for CASSPVQGSYNEQFF. Drawing the rest from reference TRBV5-5 and TRBJ2-1, the complete variable domain is DAGVTQSPTHLIKTRGQQVTLRCSPISGHKSVSWYQQVLGQGPQFIFQYYEKEERGRGNFPDRFSARQFPNYSSELNVNALLLGDSALYLCASSPVQGSYNEQFFGPGTRLTVL.

The J gene is TRBJ1-1, the V gene TRBV29-1, with D perhaps TRBD1 (5 bases). The CDR3 consists of 14 residues. The V end lost 3 bases, the J end lost 6 bases, and 17 bases lay between the germline ends. Germline CDR1 reads SQVTM; CDR2 reads ANQGSEA. The CDR3 loop is CSVEGVPSSPEAFF. The DNA of the CDR3 is TGCAGCGTTGAGGGGGTGCCGTCCTCGCCTGAAGCTTTCTTT.

This chain joins TRBV5-4 and TRBJ2-1, with D tentatively TRBD2 (6 bases). With 3 bases removed from V and 8 bases from J, the gap between germline ends came to 12 bases. This CDR3 has 13 residues. The germline gives CDR1 SGHNT, CDR2 YYREEE (reference sequence). The CDR3 protein is CASSWPGEDEQFF. The CDR3 nucleotides are TGTGCCAGCAGCTGGCCGGGGGAAGATGAGCAGTTCTTC.

This clonotype was seen only a few times. The rearrangement links TRBV28 to TRBJ2-4, with 9 nucleotides matching TRBD2. The germline V gene has CDR1 MDHEN and CDR2 SYDVKM. The junction had 10 bases not matched to a gene; V was cut back by 5 bases and J by 8 bases. This CDR3 comprises 15 residues. Here the CDR3 DNA reads TGTGCCAGCAGTGCTAGCGGGACTCGGCTACACATTCAGTACTTC. Amino acids: CASSASGTRLHIQYF. Complete variable domain (other parts from reference TRBV28 and TRBJ2-4): DVKVTQSSRYLVKRTGEKVFLECVQDMDHENMFWYRQDPGLGLRLIYFSYDVKMKEKGDIPEGYSVSREKKERFSLILESASTNQTSMYLCASSASGTRLHIQYFGAGTRLSVL.

The chain recombines TRBV5-4 with TRBJ1-4; 7 bases are a match to TRBD1. V was clipped by 0 bases and J by 3 bases; unmatched bases: 11. Germline V gives CDR1 SGHNT, CDR2 YYREEE (reference sequence). The CDR3 runs to 18 residues. CDR3: CASSLARDSKTANEKLFF. The CDR3 DNA reads as TGTGCCAGCAGCTTGGCTCGGGACAGTAAAACGGCTAATGAAAAACTGTTTTTT.

Points on this clonotype: This may stem from a read error, because a much larger clone lies one nucleotide away. The missing conserved phenylalanine or tryptophan at the end of this CDR3 makes a read error likely. The chain combines TRBV5-4 with TRBJ2-5, with D possibly called TRBD1 or TRBD2 (5 bases each). The CDR3 is made up of 15 amino acids. Germline CDR1 SGHNT, CDR2 YYREEE (reference sequence). The ends were cut back, 1 base at V and 1 base at J, with 11 bases in the middle. Written as DNA, the CDR3 is TGTGCCAGCAGCTTGAACGGGGACGGCCAAGAGACCCAGTACTTA. This codes for CASSLNGDGQETQYL.

As to this clonotype: At one of its ends the junction is not consistent with the germline gene, which may arise from a read error. The chain employs TRBV30 and TRBJ2-7, with TRBD1 identical over 8 bases. CDR3 length: 14 amino acids. Germline CDR1 reads GTSNPN; CDR2 reads SVGIG (reference sequence). CDR3 sequence: CAWSVVQGAYEQYF. In DNA, the CDR3 is TGTGCCTGGAGTGTAGTGCAGGGGGCCTACGAGCAATACTTC.

Notes on this clonotype: Possible read error: a much larger clone is one base away. The chain links TRBV5-1 to TRBJ2-1, with 12 bases lining up with TRBD2. This CDR3 spans 16 amino acids. Per germline, CDR1 SGHRS and CDR2 YFSETQ. CDR3 residues: CASSLATSGSIYERFF. The CDR3 nucleotides are TGCGCCAGCAGCCTGGCGACTAGCGGGAGTATCTATGAGCGGTTCTTC.

On this clonotype itself: At one end, the junction sequence differs from germline, possibly due to a read error. V gene TRBV19 combines with J gene TRBJ2-5; D might be TRBD1 (6 bases). The CDR3 is made up of 12 amino acids. The germline CDR1 and CDR2 sequences are LNHDA and SQIVND (reference sequence). CDR3 in DNA: TGTGCCAGTCGACAGGCTGGGAAGACGCAGTACTTC. This sequence encodes CASRQAGKTQYF.

The chain employs TRBV10-3 and TRBJ2-7, with D possibly being TRBD2 (5 bases). The germline V gene has CDR1 ENHRY and CDR2 SYGVKD. There are 15 residues in the CDR3. The V end lost 6 bases, the J end lost 2 bases, and 17 bases lay between the germline ends. For the CDR3, the DNA is TGTGCCATCAGAGTCGGGGAAGCAACCCCCTACGAGCAGTACTTC. Translated: CAIRVGEATPYEQYF.

This clonotype has just a few counts. The J gene is TRBJ2-5, the V gene TRBV5-4, with 9 bases identical to TRBD2. Germline V gene lookup returns CDR1 SGHNT and CDR2 YYREEE (reference sequence). The CDR3 covers 15 residues. After removal of 4 bases from V and 5 bases from J, the junction contained 9 bases not matched to a gene. The CDR3 loop is CASSISGTSFETQYF. CDR3 in DNA: TGTGCCAGCAGCATTTCCGGGACTAGCTTTGAGACCCAGTACTTC.

This clonotype is deemed large. This chain joins TRBV6-2 or TRBV6-3 and TRBJ1-4; TRBD1 aligns across 7 bases. V shed 4 bases and J 5 bases; nucleotides not matched to a gene: 4. In germline, CDR1 is MNHEY, CDR2 SVGEGT. There are 14 residues in the CDR3. CDR3 region: CASSLRQGNEKLFF. In DNA form, the CDR3 reads TGTGCCAGCAGTTTACGACAGGGAAATGAAAAACTGTTTTTT.

Note on this clonotype: At one end, the junction sequence differs from germline, possibly due to a read error. This sequence joins TRBV5-5 and TRBJ2-1; 8 positions match TRBD1. The germline gives CDR1 SGHKS, CDR2 YYEKEE (reference sequence). The CDR3 is made up of 15 amino acids. This chain's CDR3 is CASSPGQGSCNEQFF. In DNA, the CDR3 is TGTGCCAGCAGCCCTGGACAGGGTTCTTGCAATGAGCAATTCTTC.

As for this clonotype: A clone one base away is much larger, so this may be a read error. The gene calls are TRBV7-9 and TRBJ2-5; unclear D gene. V dropped 2 bases and J dropped 5 bases, with 12 bases sitting between them. The CDR3 loop spans 14 amino acids. Germline assignment: CDR1 SEHNR and CDR2 FQNEAQ (reference sequence). The CDR3 spells CASSLKENWETQYF. The CDR3, as DNA: TGTGCCAGCAGCTTAAAGGAGAACTGGGAGACCCAGTACTTC.

There are a few counts of this clonotype. The chain has TRBV10-3 and TRBJ2-6; D is tentatively TRBD1 or TRBD2 (5 bases each). V was cut by 6 bases and J by 4 bases, with 19 bases left in between. Looked up from germline, CDR1 is ENHRY and CDR2 is SYGVKD. The CDR3 extends over 17 amino acids. The CDR3 DNA reads TGTGCCATCAGAGGTGCAGGGAGTCTAACCGGGGCCAACGTCCTGACTTTC. This codes for CAIRGAGSLTGANVLTF.

Regarding this clonotype: No conserved phenylalanine or tryptophan ends this CDR3, so it is likely a read error. The V and J genes are TRBV29-1 and TRBJ2-1; tentatively, D is TRBD2 (5 bases). CDR1 and CDR2 (germline): SQVTM, ANQGSEA. This CDR3 region has 16 residues. This chain's CDR3 is CSVAMLRPWSRQEQFL. The CDR3 DNA follows: TGTAGCGTCGCCATGCTTCGGCCCTGGTCCCGTCAAGAGCAGTTCTTG.

The J gene is TRBJ2-1, the V gene TRBV29-1; 9 bases align to TRBD1. The CDR3 loop spans 12 amino acids. Per the germline V gene, CDR1 is SQVTM and CDR2 is ANQGSEA. DNA of the CDR3: TGCAACGCCCGGACAGGGGACAATGAGCAGTTCTTC. Its translation: CNARTGDNEQFF.

About this clonotype itself: One junction end does not reproduce the germline sequence, and a read error may be involved. The rearrangement links TRBV11-2 to TRBJ2-5; 8 nucleotides align to TRBD2. Germline V CDR1 and CDR2: SGHAT, FQNNGV. This CDR3 contains 16 residues. The chain's CDR3 is CASSQSRGGGKETQYF. DNA for the CDR3: TGTGCCAGTAGCCAAAGTCGTGGCGGGGGGAAAGAGACCCAATACTTC.

A note on this clonotype: This is likely a read error, given that the CDR3 carries no conserved phenylalanine or tryptophan at its end. The chain is built from TRBV11-1 and TRBJ2-5; a possible D gene is TRBD2 (5 bases). From germline, CDR1 is SGHAT and CDR2 FQDESV (reference sequence). The CDR3 runs to 16 residues. Here the CDR3 DNA reads TGTGCTAGCAGCTTAGCGCCTAGTGGGAGTGGAGAGACCCAGTACATC. Translating gives CASSLAPSGSGETQYI.

This chain uses TRBV5-4 with TRBJ1-2, with D possibly matching TRBD1 (6 bases). The CDR3 covers 17 residues. CDR1 and CDR2 from the germline V gene are SGHNT and YYREEE (reference sequence). The ends were cut back, 10 bases at V and 1 base at J, with 26 bases in the middle. The CDR3 is CACNASGHGDFNYGYTF. Here the CDR3 DNA reads TGTGCCTGCAACGCCTCGGGACATGGGGATTTTAACTATGGCTACACCTTC.

A note on this clonotype: The conserved final phenylalanine or tryptophan is absent from the CDR3, which likely points to a read error. The chain carries TRBV7-8 and TRBJ2-2, with TRBD2 matching 7 bases. This CDR3 contains 16 residues. The germline gives CDR1 SGHVS, CDR2 FQNEAQ. CDR3: CASSYAGVLNTGELFL. For the CDR3, the DNA is TGTGCCAGTAGCTATGCGGGAGTCTTGAACACCGGGGAGCTGTTTTTA.

Comment on this clonotype: The junction departs from germline at one end; a sequencing error may be responsible. V and J are TRBV12-3 or TRBV12-4 and TRBJ2-1, with a tentative D call TRBD2 (6 bases). The CDR3 is 14 amino acids. In nucleotides, the CDR3 is TGTACCAGCAGCCCCCGGACTAACGGGGATGAGCAGTTCTTC. As protein: CTSSPRTNGDEQFF.

The chain links TRBV12-3 or TRBV12-4 to TRBJ2-1, with D perhaps TRBD2 (5 bases). This CDR3 comprises 12 residues. V was cut by 11 bases and J by 11 bases, with 19 bases left in between. The chain's CDR3 is CARTTYGNKQFF. CDR3 coding DNA: TGTGCCCGCACTACATACGGGAATAAGCAGTTCTTC.

Of note for this clonotype: The germline gene is not matched at one end of the junction; a read error may be the cause. The chain couples TRBV5-6 to TRBJ2-5; D is unresolved. Germline lookup yields CDR1 SGHDT and CDR2 YYEEEE. The CDR3 is 14 residues long. In nucleotides, the CDR3 is TGTGCCAGCAGCTTGGAGGCTGGCCAAGGGACCCAGTACTTC. Translation: CASSLEAGQGTQYF.

On this clonotype itself: Compared with germline, one end of the junction differs, possibly owing to a read error. The V and J genes are TRBV11-2 and TRBJ2-5; 8 positions agree with TRBD2. This CDR3 is 16 amino acids long. From germline, CDR1 is SGHAT and CDR2 FQNNGV. CDR3 bases: TGTACCAGCAGCCAAACTCCTGGCGGGGGGAAAGAGAAACAATACTTC. Protein product: CTSSQTPGGGKEKQYF.

As to this clonotype: As the CDR3 is not closed by the conserved phenylalanine or tryptophan, this likely results from a read error. The V gene is TRBV28, the J gene TRBJ1-5, with TRBD1 identical over 8 bases. Germline assignment: CDR1 MDHEN and CDR2 SYDVKM. The CDR3 is 15 amino acids. In DNA form, the CDR3 reads TGTGCAAGCAGCACCTTGGACAGGGAAAATCAGCCCCAGCATTAT. Translating gives CASSTLDRENQPQHY.

Note on this clonotype: A single base separates this from a much larger clone, so it may be a read error. This chain connects TRBV5-1 to TRBJ2-3; D is unresolved. Germline V gene lookup returns CDR1 SGHRS and CDR2 YFSETQ. CDR3 length: 15 amino acids. With 4 bases removed from V and 2 bases from J, the gap between germline ends came to 14 bases. The CDR3 loop is CASSMGGIPTDTQYF. The CDR3 DNA reads TGCGCCAGCAGCATGGGTGGAATACCCACAGATACGCAGTATTTT.

Comments on this clonotype: A read error may explain this, as a much larger clone is one base away. This sequence joins TRBV5-1 and TRBJ2-1, with 8 bases fitting TRBD2. Germline V gene sequence: CDR1 SGHRS, CDR2 YFSETQ. The CDR3 consists of 15 residues. The CDR3 DNA follows: TGCGCCAGCAGCTGGGGACTAGTATCCTACTATGAGCAGTTCTTC. Translating it yields CASSWGLVSYYEQFF.